The TCR beta chain under discussion was sequenced for a study of T cells after yellow fever vaccination. At the level of the study: Low-cell-number fractions were prepared with SMART-Seq v4 Ultra Low Input. Study-wide results and caveats: From the bulk population, abundant clonotypes could contaminate and appear within FACS-sorted repertoires. Post-booster samples contained most primary-vaccination clones (about 96% CD4, 88% CD8).

TCRdb independently ran MiXCR on the 5' RACE reads; one entry per CDR3 protein. The sample has roughly 340,000 distinct CDR3 sequences; 3% to 4.5% are singletons. The CDR3 loop spans 13 amino acids. V was clipped by 5 bases and J by 6 bases, with 10 bases between them. Per germline, CDR1 ENHRY and CDR2 SYGVKD. Worth noting for this clonotype: Its specificity is not known.

The rearrangement joins TRBV10-3 to TRBJ2-2; possible D gene TRBD1, 6 bases. The receptor comes from a man aged 18 to 30 who received the YFV17D yellow fever vaccine. This specimen was PBMCs, taken 5 days after the yellow fever booster vaccination. The CDR3 here is CAISNRVPGELFF. CDR3 DNA: TGTGCCATCAGTAACAGGGTGCCCGGGGAGCTGTTTTTT.